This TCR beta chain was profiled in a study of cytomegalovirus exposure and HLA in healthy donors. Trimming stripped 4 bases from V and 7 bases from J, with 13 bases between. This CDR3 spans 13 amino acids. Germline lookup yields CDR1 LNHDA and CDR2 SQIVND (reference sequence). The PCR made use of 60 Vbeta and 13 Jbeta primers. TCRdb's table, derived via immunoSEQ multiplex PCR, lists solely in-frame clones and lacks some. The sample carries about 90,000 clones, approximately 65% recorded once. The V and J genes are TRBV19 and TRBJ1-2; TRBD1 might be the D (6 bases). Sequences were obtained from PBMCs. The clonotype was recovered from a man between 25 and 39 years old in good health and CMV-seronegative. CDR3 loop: CASSTQAGAGYTF. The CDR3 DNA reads TGTGCCAGTAGTACCCAGGCGGGGGCTGGCTACACCTTC. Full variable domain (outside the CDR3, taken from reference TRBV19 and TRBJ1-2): DGGITQSPKYLFRKEGQNVTLSCEQNLNHDAMYWYRQDPGQGLRLIYYSQIVNDFQKGDIAEGYSVSREKKESFPLTVTSAQKNPTAFYLCASSTQAGAGYTFGSGTRLTVV.